The T cell receptor beta chain under discussion was sequenced for a study of CD8 T cells in Susac syndrome. The CDR3 sequence is 19 residues long. The germline gives CDR1 LGHDT, CDR2 YNNKEL (reference sequence). V lost 7 bases, J lost 2 bases, and 18 bases stayed unmatched. The RNA, roughly 0.5 to 1 ug, was put through reverse transcription using random hexamers. Each CDR3 protein is one row after TCRdb ran MiXCR on the immunoSEQ multiplex PCR reads. There are about 90,000 distinct CDR3 sequences in the sample; approximately 96% occur only once, and roughly 0.68% lies in the top ten. Sequencing was performed on CD8+ T cells from PBMCs. This sequence was found in a human donor with Susac syndrome. The chain links TRBV3-1 to TRBJ2-3, with 10 bases that match TRBD2. CDR3 region: CASMPLLASSGGPTDTQYF. In DNA, the CDR3 is TGTGCCAGCATGCCTTTGCTTGCGTCTAGCGGGGGTCCCACAGATACGCAGTATTTT.